These T cell receptor beta chains were read from a single sample in a study of blood T cell repertoires in COVID-19. Data came from immunoSEQ multiplex PCR; TCRdb stores just in-frame clones and leaves some out. Of under 55,000 clones listed, around 80% are singletons. The sequenced sample was peripheral blood. These receptor sequences come from a man aged 65 to 85 with acute or convalescent COVID-19. CDR3s include the opening cysteine and the closing phenylalanine or tryptophan. The order of the fields is V gene, clone size, J gene, D gene, CDR3 DNA, CDR3 protein. A D gene is named only where the DNA matches it firmly. Not every row has a clone size; where given, it reads once, few, many or a size class.

TRBV19	.	TRBJ1-5	.	TGTGCCAGTAGCCGAATCGACCTTACCTGGAGTCAGCCCCAGCATTTT	CASSRIDLTWSQPQHF
TRBV30	.	TRBJ2-3	.	TGTGCCTGGAGGGCGGAGGATACGCAGTATTTT	CAWRAEDTQYF
TRBV6-2/TRBV6-3	.	TRBJ1-2	TRBD1	TGTGCCAGCAGTATCCCAGGGGGCGGTAACTATGGCTACACCTTC	CASSIPGGGNYGYTF
TRBV5-1	few	TRBJ2-7	TRBD1	TGCGCCAGCGCGGGACAGGGGCTCGAGCAGTACTTC	CASAGQGLEQYF
TRBV9	.	TRBJ2-5	TRBD2	TGTGCCAGCAGCGTAGAGGTGGGACTAGGGCGGGGGACCCAGTACTTC	CASSVEVGLGRGTQYF
TRBV28	.	TRBJ2-1	TRBD2	TGTGCCAGCACCGGCGGGAGGTTTTCTAATGAGCAGTTCTTC	CASTGGRFSNEQFF
TRBV5-1	.	TRBJ1-3	.	TGCGCCAGCAGCGACCGATCTTTAGGGGACACCATATATTTT	CASSDRSLGDTIYF
TRBV7-9	.	TRBJ1-5	.	TGTGCCAGCAGCTTAGCCCCGAGTCAGCCCCAGCATTTT	CASSLAPSQPQHF
TRBV7-2	.	TRBJ2-1	.	TGTGCCAGCAGCTTAAGTAGCGCCTCCTACAATGAGCAGTTCTTC	CASSLSSASYNEQFF
TRBV4-1	once	TRBJ2-5	TRBD2	TGCGCCAGCAGCCGGTCCAGCGGGAACCAAGAGACCCAGTACTTC	CASSRSSGNQETQYF
TRBV5-1	.	TRBJ1-1	.	TGCGCCAGCACACAGAGAGACAGTGGCACTGAAGCTTTCTTT	CASTQRDSGTEAFF
TRBV4-1	.	TRBJ2-7	.	TGCGCCAGCAGCCAAGAGACAGTCTGGCGCTCCTACGAGCAGTACTTC	CASSQETVWRSYEQYF
TRBV7-3	.	TRBJ2-3	TRBD1	TGTGCCAGCAGCGTGGACAGGGAATCAGATACGCAGTATTTT	CASSVDRESDTQYF
TRBV18	.	TRBJ1-6	.	TGTGCCAGCTCACCGCCGGATTCACCCCTCCACTTT	CASSPPDSPLHF
TRBV7-2	.	TRBJ1-5	.	TGTGCCAGCAGCTCTGGGTTAGGGGCTCAACAGCCCCAGCATTTT	CASSSGLGAQQPQHF
TRBV10-2	.	TRBJ1-3	.	TGCGCCAGCAGTGAGGGGACTACAGGGTCTGGAAACACCATATATTTT	CASSEGTTGSGNTIYF
TRBV5-1	.	TRBJ1-1	.	TGCGCCAGCAGCCCGGGTGGTGGGTCGGTAAACACTGAAGCTTTCTTT	CASSPGGGSVNTEAFF
TRBV6-5	.	TRBJ1-2	TRBD1	TGTGCCAGCAGCCACAGGGGAGAGGGCTATGGCTACACCTTC	CASSHRGEGYGYTF
TRBV2	.	TRBJ2-5	TRBD1	TGTGCCAGCAAATACGACAGGGGGCAAGAGACCCAGTACTTC	CASKYDRGQETQYF
TRBV10-3	.	TRBJ2-1	.	TGTGCCATCAGTGAGTCGAGGGCTCGGGCAGGCGATGAGCAGTTCTTC	CAISESRARAGDEQFF
TRBV7-8	.	TRBJ2-7	.	TGTGCCAGCAGCTTAGATCTTAACTACGAGCAGTACTTC	CASSLDLNYEQYF
TRBV9	.	TRBJ1-2	.	TGTGCCAGCGGGCGGGGTTATGGCTACACCTTC	CASGRGYGYTF
TRBV7-2	.	TRBJ2-3	TRBD2	TGTGCCAGCAGCTTAGGAGCGGGGGTAACCACAGATACGCAGTATTTT	CASSLGAGVTTDTQYF
TRBV18	.	TRBJ1-5	TRBD1	TGTGCCAGCTCCCCGACAGGGAATCAGCCCCAGCATTTT	CASSPTGNQPQHF
TRBV4-3	few	TRBJ2-2	.	TGCGCCAGCAGCCAAGAGTCTAGCGCCGTGGGAACCGGGGAGCTGTTTTTT	CASSQESSAVGTGELFF
TRBV30	once	TRBJ1-2	.	TGTGCCTGGAGTTTGCGAGGCCCGAGGGGCTACACCTTC	CAWSLRGPRGYTF
TRBV5-1	.	TRBJ1-6	TRBD1	TGCGCCAGCAGCCGTGGAGCGGGACAGGGAAATTCACCCCTCCACTTT	CASSRGAGQGNSPLHF
TRBV19	.	TRBJ2-1	.	TGTGCCAGTAGTAACGGGAGAGAACCCTCTAATCGCGAGCAGTTCTTC	CASSNGREPSNREQFF
TRBV10-3	.	TRBJ2-2	TRBD1	TGTGCCATCAGACCCGGGACAGGGGAGACCGGGGAGCTGTTTTTT	CAIRPGTGETGELFF
TRBV28	.	TRBJ1-5	.	TGTGCCAGCAGACCGCCTGGACAGAGCAATCAGCCCCAGCATTTT	CASRPPGQSNQPQHF
TRBV12-3/TRBV12-4	.	TRBJ2-3	TRBD2	TGTGCCAGCACTAGCGGGAGGATAGATACGCAGTATTTT	CASTSGRIDTQYF
TRBV7-8	.	TRBJ2-7	TRBD1	TGTGCCAGCAGCTTAGTAGGGGGCGTCTCACCAGAGCAGTACTTC	CASSLVGGVSPEQYF
TRBV15	.	TRBJ1-3	.	TGTGCCACCAGCTTCCAGGGAGGAAACACCATATATTTT	CATSFQGGNTIYF
TRBV3-1/TRBV3-2	.	TRBJ1-1	.	TGTGCCAGCAGCCAAGGTTCCCTAGGAGCTTTCTTT	CASSQGSLGAFF
TRBV10-2	.	TRBJ1-2	TRBD1	TGCGCCACTTCGGACAGGGAAGGCTATGGCTACACCTTC	CATSDREGYGYTF
TRBV5-5	.	TRBJ2-5	TRBD2	TGTGCCAGCAGCTTGTGGGGGGGCCAAGAGACCCAGTACTTC	CASSLWGGQETQYF
TRBV27	.	TRBJ2-1	.	TGTGCCAGCACCTCCAGGGCGAGCTCCTACAATGAGCAGTTCTTC	CASTSRASSYNEQFF
TRBV7-3	.	TRBJ2-5	TRBD2	TGTGCCAGCAGCTTATTAGTGAGGCGGGAGGGCCCTGAGACCCAGTACTTC	CASSLLVRREGPETQYF
TRBV7-8	.	TRBJ2-1	.	TGTGCCAGCAGACAAGTTGGCGGAGTATACAATGAGCAGTTCTTC	CASRQVGGVYNEQFF
TRBV11-2	few	TRBJ2-1	.	TGTGCCAGCAGCTTAGTTCGGGGTAATGAGCAGTTCTTC	CASSLVRGNEQFF
TRBV7-9	.	TRBJ1-2	TRBD1	TGTGCCAGCACCGCGGACAGGCGGAATGGCTACACCTTC	CASTADRRNGYTF
TRBV27	.	TRBJ1-1	.	TGTGCCAGCAGTACACCTTTTGGGGGGGCTTTCTTT	CASSTPFGGAFF
TRBV30	.	TRBJ1-5	TRBD1	TGTGCCTGGAGTTTCGGACAGGGAGATCAGCCCCAGCATTTT	CAWSFGQGDQPQHF
TRBV5-4	few	TRBJ2-3	TRBD2	TGTGCCAGCAGCGTGGGGGGACTAGCATCGGATACGCAGTATTTT	CASSVGGLASDTQYF
TRBV29-1	few	TRBJ2-7	TRBD1	TGCAGCGCCCGGACAGGGAGAAACGAGCAGTACTTC	CSARTGRNEQYF
TRBV28	.	TRBJ1-1	TRBD1	TGTGCCAGCAGACGTCCTGGGACAGGGAACACTGAAGCTTTCTTT	CASRRPGTGNTEAFF
TRBV2	.	TRBJ2-7	.	TGTGCCAGCAGTGGAGGGTTCCACGAGCAGTACTTC	CASSGGFHEQYF
TRBV5-1	.	TRBJ1-2	.	TGCGCCAGCAGCTTGGACGGTCATGGCTACACCTTC	CASSLDGHGYTF
TRBV2	.	TRBJ2-3	TRBD1	TGTGCCACGGCGGACAGGGAAACAGATACGCAGTATTTT	CATADRETDTQYF
TRBV6-5	.	TRBJ1-3	.	TGTGCCAGCTCAAGAAACACCATATATTTT	CASSRNTIYF
TRBV27	.	TRBJ2-7	TRBD2	TGTGCCAGCAGTCCCCATGTGACTAGCGGGACCCCTCGGGAGCAGTACTTC	CASSPHVTSGTPREQYF
TRBV30	once	TRBJ2-1	.	TGTGCCTGGAGTCCGACTTCGCTTAGGAATGAGCAGTTCTTC	CAWSPTSLRNEQFF
TRBV5-1	few	TRBJ2-2	TRBD2	TGCGCCAGCAGCTTAAACCTAGCGGGAGGTGTCGGGGAGCTGTTTTTT	CASSLNLAGGVGELFF
TRBV6-5	.	TRBJ2-1	TRBD2	TGTGCCAGCAGTTACGGGACTAGCGGGTACAATGAGCAGTTCTTC	CASSYGTSGYNEQFF
TRBV10-3	.	TRBJ2-5	TRBD2	TGTGCCATCAGTGAGCCCATCTGTGCAGAGACCTTCGGGAGGGCCCAAGAGACCCAGTACTTC	CAISEPICAETFGRAQETQYF
TRBV11-2	.	TRBJ1-2	.	TGTGCCAGCAGCTTAGCTCACAGCTATGGCTACACCTTC	CASSLAHSYGYTF
TRBV30	few	TRBJ1-2	.	TGTGCCTGGAGTGTCGACGGCGGGCACTCGTGGGGCTACACCTTC	CAWSVDGGHSWGYTF
TRBV28	.	TRBJ1-5	.	TGTGCCAGCAGTTTACGGGGGAGGGGGAATCAGCCCCAGCATTTT	CASSLRGRGNQPQHF
TRBV27	.	TRBJ1-1	.	TGTGCCAGCAGTCTTAAGGGGGGAGGGGGGCTTGGACCGGACACTGAAGCTTTCTTT	CASSLKGGGGLGPDTEAFF